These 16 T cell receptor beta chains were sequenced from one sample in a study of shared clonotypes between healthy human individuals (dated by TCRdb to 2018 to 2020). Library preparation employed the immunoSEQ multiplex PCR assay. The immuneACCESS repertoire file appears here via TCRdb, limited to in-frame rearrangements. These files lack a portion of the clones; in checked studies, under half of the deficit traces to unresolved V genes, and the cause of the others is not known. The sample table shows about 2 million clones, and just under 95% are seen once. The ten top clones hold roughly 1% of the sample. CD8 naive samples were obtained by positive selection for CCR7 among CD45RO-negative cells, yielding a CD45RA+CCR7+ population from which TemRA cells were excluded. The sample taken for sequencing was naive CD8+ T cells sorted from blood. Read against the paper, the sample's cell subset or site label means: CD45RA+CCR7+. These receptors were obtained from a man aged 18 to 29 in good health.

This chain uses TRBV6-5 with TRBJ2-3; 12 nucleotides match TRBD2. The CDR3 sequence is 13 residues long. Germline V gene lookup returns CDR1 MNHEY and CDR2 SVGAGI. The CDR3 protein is CTCGTSGTDTQYF. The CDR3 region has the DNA TGTACCTGTGGGACTAGCGGGACAGATACGCAGTATTTT.

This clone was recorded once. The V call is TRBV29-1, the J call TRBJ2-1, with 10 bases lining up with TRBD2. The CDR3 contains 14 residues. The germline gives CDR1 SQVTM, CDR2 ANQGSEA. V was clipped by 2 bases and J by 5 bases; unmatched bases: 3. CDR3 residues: CSVETSGEDNEQFF. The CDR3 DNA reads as TGCAGCGTTGAAACTAGCGGGGAAGACAATGAGCAGTTCTTC.

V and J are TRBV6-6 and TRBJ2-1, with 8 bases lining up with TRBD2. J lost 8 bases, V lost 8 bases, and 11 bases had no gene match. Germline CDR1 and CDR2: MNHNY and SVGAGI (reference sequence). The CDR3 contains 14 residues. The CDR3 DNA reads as TGTGCCAGCGGAGGGATAACTAGCGGCGATGAGCAGTTCTTC. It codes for CASGGITSGDEQFF.

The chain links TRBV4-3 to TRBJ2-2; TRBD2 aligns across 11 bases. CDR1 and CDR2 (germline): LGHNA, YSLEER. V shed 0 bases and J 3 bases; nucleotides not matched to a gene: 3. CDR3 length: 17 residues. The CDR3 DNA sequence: TGCGCCAGCAGCCAAGAAATACTAGCGGGAGACACCGGGGAGCTGTTTTTT. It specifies CASSQEILAGDTGELFF.

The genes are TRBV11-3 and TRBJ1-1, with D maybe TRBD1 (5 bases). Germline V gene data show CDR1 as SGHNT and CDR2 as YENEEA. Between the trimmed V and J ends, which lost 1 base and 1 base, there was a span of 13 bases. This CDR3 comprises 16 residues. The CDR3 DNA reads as TGTGCCAGCAGCTTAGTAGGACCCGGGACGAACACTGAAGCTTTCTTT. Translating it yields CASSLVGPGTNTEAFF.

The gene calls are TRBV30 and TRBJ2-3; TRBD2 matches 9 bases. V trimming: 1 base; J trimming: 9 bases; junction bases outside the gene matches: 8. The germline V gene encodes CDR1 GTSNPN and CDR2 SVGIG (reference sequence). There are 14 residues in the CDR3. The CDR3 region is CAWSALAGEGTQYF. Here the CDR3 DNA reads TGTGCCTGGAGTGCATTAGCGGGAGAGGGAACGCAGTATTTT.

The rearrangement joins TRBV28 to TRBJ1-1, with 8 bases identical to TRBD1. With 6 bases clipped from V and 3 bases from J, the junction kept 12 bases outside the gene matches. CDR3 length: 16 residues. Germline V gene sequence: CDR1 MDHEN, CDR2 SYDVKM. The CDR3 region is CASRAVITGGHTEAFF. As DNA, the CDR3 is TGTGCCAGCAGAGCCGTTATTACAGGGGGGCACACTGAAGCTTTCTTT.

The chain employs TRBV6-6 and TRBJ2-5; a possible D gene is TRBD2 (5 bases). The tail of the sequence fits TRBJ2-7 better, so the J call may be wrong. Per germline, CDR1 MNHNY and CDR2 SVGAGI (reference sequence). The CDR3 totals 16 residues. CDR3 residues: CASSYSEETLIYEQYF. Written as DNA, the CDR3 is TGTGCCAGCAGTTACTCGGAGGAAACCCTCATTTACGAGCAGTACTTC.

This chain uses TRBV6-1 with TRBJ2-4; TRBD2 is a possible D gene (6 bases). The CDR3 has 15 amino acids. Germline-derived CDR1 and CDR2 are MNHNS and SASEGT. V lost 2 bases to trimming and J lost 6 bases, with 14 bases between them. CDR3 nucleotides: TGTGCCAGCAGTGAACGTCAGGAGGGAACAAACATTCAGTACTTC. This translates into CASSERQEGTNIQYF.

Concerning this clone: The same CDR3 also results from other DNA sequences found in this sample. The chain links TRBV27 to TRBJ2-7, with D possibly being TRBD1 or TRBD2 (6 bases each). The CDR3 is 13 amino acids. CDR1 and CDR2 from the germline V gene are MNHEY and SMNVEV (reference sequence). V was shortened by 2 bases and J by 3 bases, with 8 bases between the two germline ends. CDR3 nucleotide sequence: TGTGCCAGCAGTTTAAGGGGGGTCTACGAGCAGTACTTC. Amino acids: CASSLRGVYEQYF.

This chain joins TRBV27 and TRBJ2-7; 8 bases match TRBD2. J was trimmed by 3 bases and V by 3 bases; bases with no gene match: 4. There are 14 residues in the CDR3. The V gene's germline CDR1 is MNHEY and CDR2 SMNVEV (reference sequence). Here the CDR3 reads CASSFGRGGYEQYF. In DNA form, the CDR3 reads TGTGCCAGCAGTTTCGGGAGGGGAGGCTACGAGCAGTACTTC.

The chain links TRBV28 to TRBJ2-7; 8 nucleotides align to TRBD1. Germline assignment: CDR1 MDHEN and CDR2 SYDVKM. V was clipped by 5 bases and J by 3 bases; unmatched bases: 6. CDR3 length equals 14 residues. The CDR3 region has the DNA TGTGCCAGCAGTCCGGACAGGGAAATCTACGAGCAGTACTTC. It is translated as CASSPDREIYEQYF.

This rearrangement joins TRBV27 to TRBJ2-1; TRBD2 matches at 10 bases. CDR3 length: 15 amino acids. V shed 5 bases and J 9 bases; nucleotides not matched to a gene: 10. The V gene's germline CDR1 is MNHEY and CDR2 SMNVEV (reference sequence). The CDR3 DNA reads TGTGCCAGCAGTCCCGACCCATTAGCGGGAGGTGAGCAGTTCTTC. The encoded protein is CASSPDPLAGGEQFF.

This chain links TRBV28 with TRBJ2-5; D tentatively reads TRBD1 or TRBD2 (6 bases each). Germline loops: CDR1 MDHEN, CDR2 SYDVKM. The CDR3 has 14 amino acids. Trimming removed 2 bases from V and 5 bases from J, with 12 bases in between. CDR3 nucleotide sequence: TGTGCCAGCAGTTTACCGGGGGCAGGGGAGACCCAGTACTTC. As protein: CASSLPGAGETQYF.

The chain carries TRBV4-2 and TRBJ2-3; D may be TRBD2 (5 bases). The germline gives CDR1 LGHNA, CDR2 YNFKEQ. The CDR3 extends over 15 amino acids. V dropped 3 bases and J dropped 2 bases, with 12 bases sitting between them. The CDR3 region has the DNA TGTGCCAGCAGCCATGGGGAACGGGACACAGATACGCAGTATTTT. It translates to CASSHGERDTDTQYF.

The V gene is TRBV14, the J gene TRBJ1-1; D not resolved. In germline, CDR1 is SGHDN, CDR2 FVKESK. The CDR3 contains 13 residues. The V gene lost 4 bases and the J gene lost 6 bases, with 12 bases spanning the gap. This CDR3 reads CASSLVAGAEAFF. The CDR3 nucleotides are TGTGCCAGCAGCCTCGTCGCTGGGGCTGAAGCTTTCTTT. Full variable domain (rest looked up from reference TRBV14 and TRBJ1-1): EAGVTQFPSHSVIEKGQTVTLRCDPISGHDNLYWYRRVMGKEIKFLLHFVKESKQDESGMPNNRFLAERTGGTYSTLKVQPAELEDSGVYFCASSLVAGAEAFFGQGTRLTVV.